This T cell receptor (beta chain) was sequenced in a study of blood T cell repertoires in COVID-19. Across the whole study: Samples representing acute and convalescent COVID-19 were sourced from the United States, Italy and Spain.

With 2 bases clipped from V and 2 bases from J, the junction kept 16 bases outside the gene matches. The CDR3 totals 20 residues. Germline CDR1 reads SGDLS; CDR2 reads YYNGEE. Libraries were prepared by immunoSEQ multiplex PCR; TCRdb keeps only in-frame clonotypes and omits some of them. Of about 190,000 clones listed, approximately 90% were seen once; the top ten hold 20% to 25%. Sample: PBMCs or T cells enriched from blood (not recorded which). The sequence was obtained from a middle-aged woman in a cohort exposed to, infected with or recovered from COVID-19 (not recorded which). V and J are TRBV9 and TRBJ2-2; 9 nucleotides agree with TRBD2. CDR3 DNA sequence: TGTGCCAGCAGCGTGACCCCAAGAGGCGGGAGGGGAATCAACACCGGGGAGCTGTTTTTT. It encodes CASSVTPRGGRGINTGELFF.